The 13 T cell receptor beta chains given below trace back to one sample, sequenced in a study of blood T cell repertoires in COVID-19. Assay: immunoSEQ multiplex PCR; the TCRdb copy retains only in-frame clones and omits some. The data hold 30,000 to 40,000 clones, with 88% observed a single time. The sequenced sample was peripheral blood. These receptors all stem from a human donor in a cohort sampled during active COVID-19.

This chain uses TRBV30 with TRBJ2-5, with 8 bases lining up with TRBD1. This CDR3 has 14 residues. Germline values: CDR1 GTSNPN, CDR2 SVGIG (reference sequence). V lost 0 bases, J lost 5 bases, and 5 bases stayed unmatched. CDR3 residues: CAWSVQGAKETQYF. The CDR3 nucleotides are TGTGCCTGGAGTGTCCAGGGGGCCAAGGAGACCCAGTACTTC.

This chain connects TRBV6-5 to TRBJ1-2, with 9 positions matching TRBD1. Germline CDR1 reads MNHEY; CDR2 reads SVGAGI. The V and J ends lost 6 bases and 7 bases, in that order; junction bases with no gene match: 9. The CDR3 sequence is 14 residues long. The CDR3: CASSGGQGRGGYTF. CDR3 nucleotide sequence: TGTGCCAGCAGCGGGGGACAGGGAAGGGGTGGCTACACCTTC.

The V and J genes are TRBV9 and TRBJ1-2; the D is unclear. V gave up 4 bases and J gave up 0 bases, with 7 bases separating them. Germline CDR1 reads SGDLS; CDR2 reads YYNGEE. The CDR3 loop spans 13 amino acids. The CDR3: CASSSSSNYGYTF. Written as DNA, the CDR3 is TGTGCCAGCAGCTCTTCTTCTAACTATGGCTACACCTTC.

The chain is built from TRBV19 and TRBJ2-7, with TRBD2 as a possible D gene (6 bases). This CDR3 spans 15 amino acids. Trimming shortened V by 3 bases and J by 2 bases, and 14 bases separated the two germline ends. CDR1 LNHDA and CDR2 SQIVND come from the germline V gene (reference sequence). The chain's CDR3 is CASSMGGTQPYEQYF. The DNA for the CDR3 is TGTGCCAGTAGTATGGGGGGTACTCAACCCTACGAGCAGTACTTC.

The chain uses TRBV20-1 and TRBJ1-6, with TRBD1 as a possible D gene (5 bases). There are 15 residues in the CDR3. V was trimmed by 3 bases and J by 9 bases, leaving 18 bases between them. Germline V gene sequence: CDR1 DFQATT, CDR2 SNEGSKA (reference sequence). This CDR3 is CSASSGVTGGSPLHF. The CDR3 nucleotides read TGCAGTGCTAGTTCCGGGGTTACCGGGGGTTCACCCCTCCACTTT.

The gene calls are TRBV6-2 or TRBV6-3 and TRBJ1-1; 7 bases map to TRBD1. CDR1 is MNHEY, CDR2 SVGEGT, per germline. V dropped 0 bases and J dropped 2; count of bases not matched to a gene: 6. The CDR3 has 16 amino acids. In DNA form, the CDR3 reads TGTGCCAGCAGTTACTCGACCGGGACAGCTAACACTGAAGCTTTCTTT. Its translation is CASSYSTGTANTEAFF.

J is TRBJ2-6 and V is TRBV18; 8 bases are a match to TRBD2. CDR1 and CDR2 (germline): KGHSH, LQKENI. Germline trimming cut 5 bases from V and 0 bases from J; bases unmatched to any gene: 6. The length of the CDR3 is 17 residues. The CDR3 here is CASSVAGRSSGANVLTF. For the CDR3, the DNA is TGTGCCAGCTCAGTAGCGGGACGGTCCTCTGGGGCCAACGTCCTGACTTTC.

The chain recombines TRBV9 with TRBJ2-3, with a possible D match to TRBD2 (6 bases). There are 15 residues in the CDR3. Between the trimmed V and J ends, which lost 0 bases and 0 bases, there was a span of 8 bases. Germline CDR1 SGDLS, CDR2 YYNGEE. CDR3 residues: CASSVVAASTDTQYF. The DNA of the CDR3 is TGTGCCAGCAGCGTAGTAGCGGCTAGCACAGATACGCAGTATTTT.

This chain joins TRBV13 and TRBJ2-5, with D perhaps matching TRBD1 (5 bases). CDR3 length: 14 residues. V dropped 2 bases and J dropped 1 base, with 8 bases sitting between them. Germline V gene lookup returns CDR1 PRHDT and CDR2 FYEKMQ (reference sequence). CDR3 amino acids: CASSLKTAQETQYF. The DNA of the CDR3 is TGTGCCAGCAGCTTAAAGACAGCCCAAGAGACCCAGTACTTC. Full variable domain (outside the CDR3, taken from reference TRBV13 and TRBJ2-5): AAGVIQSPRHLIKEKRETATLKCYPIPRHDTVYWYQQGPGQDPQFLISFYEKMQSDKGSIPDRFSAQQFSDYHSELNMSSLELGDSALYFCASSLKTAQETQYFGPGTRLLVL.

This clone was picked up a small number of times. This rearrangement joins TRBV7-9 to TRBJ1-1; no firm D call. Germline values: CDR1 SEHNR, CDR2 FQNEAQ (reference sequence). The CDR3 is 12 residues long. Trimming took off 6 bases at V and 5 bases at J, with 10 bases between the two ends. CDR3 nucleotide sequence: TGTGCCAGCAGTCCGCGTGATACTGAAGCTTTCTTT. Encoded protein: CASSPRDTEAFF.

The chain links TRBV5-1 to TRBJ2-7; 10 bases align to TRBD1. The germline V gene has CDR1 SGHRS and CDR2 YFSETQ. The trim removed 6 bases at V and 1 base at J, leaving 7 bases unmatched. CDR3 length: 15 amino acids. The CDR3 reads CASKDRTGGSYEQYF. CDR3 nucleotides: TGCGCCAGCAAAGACCGGACAGGGGGTTCCTACGAGCAGTACTTC.

This clone has only one observation. The chain links TRBV6-4 to TRBJ2-3, with 12 bases fitting TRBD2. The germline CDR1 and CDR2 sequences are MRHNA and SNTAGT. The ends lost 2 bases at V and 2 bases at J; junction bases unmatched: 8. The CDR3 has 18 residues. CDR3 sequence reads: CASSDGPGLAGSTDTQYF. CDR3 nucleotides: TGTGCCAGCAGTGACGGACCGGGACTAGCGGGTTCCACAGATACGCAGTATTTT.

The V and J genes are TRBV5-4 and TRBJ2-1; TRBD2 aligns across 11 bases. V lost 2 bases to trimming and J lost 5 bases; unmatched junction nucleotides: 6. CDR3 length: 16 residues. From germline, CDR1 is SGHNT and CDR2 YYREEE (reference sequence). CDR3 nucleotide sequence: TGTGCCAGCAGCTTTGGGGGGACTAGCGGTCACAATGAGCAGTTCTTC. Its translation is CASSFGGTSGHNEQFF.